The 13 T cell receptor beta chains in this list originate from one sample, sequenced in a study of cytomegalovirus exposure and HLA in healthy donors. 60 Vbeta and 13 Jbeta primers were used in PCR. Only in-frame clones appear in the TCRdb table, and some are missing; sequencing was by immunoSEQ multiplex PCR. The table has approximately 210,000 clones, roughly 79% seen once. Sequenced: PBMCs. These receptors were taken from a male donor in good health and CMV-seronegative.

The V call is TRBV27, the J call TRBJ1-2, with TRBD1 matching over 7 bases. Germline CDR1 and CDR2: MNHEY and SMNVEV (reference sequence). CDR3 length: 13 residues. Trimming took 6 bases from V and 6 from J; bases not matched to a gene: 7. CDR3 in amino acids: CASSQTGRDGYTF. CDR3 nucleotide sequence: TGTGCCAGCAGCCAGACAGGGCGGGATGGCTACACCTTC.

The table lists this clone with a few counts. The V gene is TRBV6-1, the J gene TRBJ2-3; 12 bases are shared with TRBD2. CDR1 is MNHNS and CDR2 is SASEGT in the germline V gene. V lost 3 bases to trimming and J lost 3 bases; unmatched junction nucleotides: 7. The CDR3 extends over 17 amino acids. The CDR3 sequence is CASSDPRLAGETDTQYF. The CDR3 DNA is TGTGCCAGCAGTGACCCCAGACTAGCGGGAGAAACAGATACGCAGTATTTT.

CDR3 region: CASRANRGSYNEQFF. CDR3 DNA: TGTGCCAGCAGGGCTAATCGCGGCTCCTACAATGAGCAGTTCTTC. The rearrangement links TRBV25-1 to TRBJ2-1; D remains unclear. In germline, CDR1 is MGHDK, CDR2 SYGVNS. V shed 6 bases and J shed 0 bases, with 12 bases lying between them. CDR3 size: 15 residues.

With regard to this clone: One junction end does not reproduce the germline sequence, and a read error may be involved. The chain recombines TRBV7-9 with TRBJ2-1; tentatively, D is TRBD1 (7 bases). CDR1 and CDR2 (germline): SEHNR, FQNEAQ (reference sequence). CDR3 length: 15 amino acids. DNA of the CDR3: TGTTCCAGCAGCTTAGGGCAGGGGGGCTACAATGAGCAGTTCTTC. Amino acid sequence: CSSSLGQGGYNEQFF.

This rearrangement joins TRBV13 to TRBJ2-7; TRBD2 matches 8 bases. CDR3 length equals 17 residues. After removal of 0 bases from V and 0 bases from J, the junction contained 7 bases not matched to a gene. Per the germline V gene, CDR1 is PRHDT and CDR2 is FYEKMQ (reference sequence). CDR3 in amino acids: CASSLGTERGSSYEQYF. CDR3 DNA sequence: TGTGCCAGCAGCTTAGGCACTGAGCGGGGGAGCTCCTACGAGCAGTACTTC.

The rearrangement links TRBV7-8 to TRBJ1-1; D unresolved. This CDR3 is 14 amino acids long. Germline values: CDR1 SGHVS, CDR2 FQNEAQ. V lost 5 bases and J lost 1, with 11 bases in between. The CDR3 DNA is TGTGCCAGCAGCCTAAGGACTGAGAACACTGAAGCTTTCTTT. Translated: CASSLRTENTEAFF.

The CDR3 DNA sequence: TGTGCCAGCAGCTTGAGACTAGCGGGAGGGCCCTACGAGCAGTACTTC. It yields the protein CASSLRLAGGPYEQYF. V and J are TRBV7-9 and TRBJ2-7; 14 bases map to TRBD2. V shed 3 bases and J 2 bases; nucleotides not matched to a gene: 3. Germline values: CDR1 SEHNR, CDR2 FQNEAQ (reference sequence). This CDR3 contains 16 residues.

The V call is TRBV19, the J call TRBJ1-1; 10 bases agree with TRBD1. The V segment lost 6 bases and the J segment 4 bases; nucleotides outside the gene matches: 5. Germline V CDR1 and CDR2: LNHDA, SQIVND (reference sequence). The CDR3 extends over 14 amino acids. CDR3 sequence: CASSDRGLSTEAFF. DNA of the CDR3: TGTGCCAGTAGCGACAGGGGGCTTAGCACTGAAGCTTTCTTT.

This chain links TRBV30 with TRBJ2-3, with D possibly being TRBD2 (5 bases). The CDR3 loop spans 15 amino acids. V was pared by 0 bases and J by 1 base, with 11 bases between. Germline CDR1 is GTSNPN and CDR2 is SVGIG (reference sequence). CDR3 sequence (DNA): TGTGCCTGGAGTGTATTGGACTGGGGCACAGATACGCAGTATTTT. Translated, it gives CAWSVLDWGTDTQYF.

This clone occurred a few times. The chain employs TRBV5-4 and TRBJ1-4; no definite D call. V lost 1 base and J lost 0, with 13 bases in between. This CDR3 spans 17 amino acids. Germline CDR1 is SGHNT and CDR2 is YYREEE (reference sequence). DNA for the CDR3: TGTGCCAGCAGCTTGTTTGGACTTAGAACAACTAATGAAAAACTGTTTTTT. This gives the protein CASSLFGLRTTNEKLFF.

The chain uses TRBV5-1 and TRBJ1-1, with D perhaps matching TRBD1 (5 bases). Germline V gene lookup returns CDR1 SGHRS and CDR2 YFSETQ. With 4 bases removed from V and 8 bases from J, the gap between germline ends came to 15 bases. CDR3 length: 13 amino acids. In nucleotides, the CDR3 is TGCGCCAGCAGCGGGCAAACAGGTTCCGAAGCTTTCTTT. Translated: CASSGQTGSEAFF.

V and J are TRBV7-9 and TRBJ1-6; D is perhaps TRBD1 (5 bases). Germline V lookup: CDR1 SEHNR, CDR2 FQNEAQ (reference sequence). V dropped 3 bases and J dropped 4 bases, with 16 bases sitting between them. The CDR3 runs 17 residues. The CDR3 DNA reads TGTGCCAGCAGCTTTACGCAGGGCATGGGGTATAATTCACCCCTCCACTTT. Translation: CASSFTQGMGYNSPLHF.

The CDR3: CASSLSSSGLEAFF. In DNA form, the CDR3 reads TGTGCCAGCAGTTTATCGTCCTCGGGACTTGAAGCTTTCTTT. This chain links TRBV28 with TRBJ1-1, with a tentative D call TRBD1 (5 bases). V was trimmed by 1 base and J by 7 bases, leaving 13 bases between them. The CDR3 length is 14 residues. Germline CDR1 MDHEN, CDR2 SYDVKM.